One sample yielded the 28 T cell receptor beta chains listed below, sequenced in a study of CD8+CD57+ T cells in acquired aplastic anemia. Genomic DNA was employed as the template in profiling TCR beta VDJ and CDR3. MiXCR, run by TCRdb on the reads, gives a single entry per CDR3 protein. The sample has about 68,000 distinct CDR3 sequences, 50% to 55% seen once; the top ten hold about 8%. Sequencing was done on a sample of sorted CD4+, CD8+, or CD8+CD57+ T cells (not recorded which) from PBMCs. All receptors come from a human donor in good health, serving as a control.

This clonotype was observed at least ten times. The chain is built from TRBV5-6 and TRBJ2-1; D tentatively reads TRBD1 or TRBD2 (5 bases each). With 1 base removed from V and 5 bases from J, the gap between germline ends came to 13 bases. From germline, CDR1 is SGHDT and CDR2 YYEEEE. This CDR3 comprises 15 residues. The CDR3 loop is CASSLWGSGNNEQFF. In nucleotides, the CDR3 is TGTGCCAGCAGCTTGTGGGGGTCGGGTAACAATGAGCAGTTCTTC. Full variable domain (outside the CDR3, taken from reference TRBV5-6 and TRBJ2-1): DAGVTQSPTHLIKTRGQQVTLRCSPKSGHDTVSWYQQALGQGPQFIFQYYEEEERQRGNFPDRFSGHQFPNYSSELNVNALLLGDSALYLCASSLWGSGNNEQFFGPGTRLTVL.

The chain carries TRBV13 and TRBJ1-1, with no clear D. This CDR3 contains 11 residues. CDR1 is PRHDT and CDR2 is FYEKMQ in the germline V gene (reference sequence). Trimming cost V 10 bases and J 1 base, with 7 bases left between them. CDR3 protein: CATDKNTEAFF. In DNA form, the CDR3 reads TGTGCCACCGACAAGAACACTGAAGCTTTCTTT. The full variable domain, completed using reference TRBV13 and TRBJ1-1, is AAGVIQSPRHLIKEKRETATLKCYPIPRHDTVYWYQQGPGQDPQFLISFYEKMQSDKGSIPDRFSAQQFSDYHSELNMSSLELGDSALYFCATDKNTEAFFGQGTRLTVV.

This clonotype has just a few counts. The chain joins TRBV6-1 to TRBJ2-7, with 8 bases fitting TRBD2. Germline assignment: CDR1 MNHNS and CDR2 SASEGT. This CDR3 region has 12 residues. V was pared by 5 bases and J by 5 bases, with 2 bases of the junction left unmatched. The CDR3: CASSPTSDEQYF. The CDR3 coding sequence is TGTGCCAGCAGTCCGACTAGCGACGAGCAGTACTTC.

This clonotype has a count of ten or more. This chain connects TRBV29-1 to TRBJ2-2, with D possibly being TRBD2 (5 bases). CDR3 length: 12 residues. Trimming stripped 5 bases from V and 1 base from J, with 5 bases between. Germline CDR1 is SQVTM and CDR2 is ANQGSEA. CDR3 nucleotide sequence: TGCAGCGTTCGGGAGAACACCGGGGAGCTGTTTTTT. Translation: CSVRENTGELFF.

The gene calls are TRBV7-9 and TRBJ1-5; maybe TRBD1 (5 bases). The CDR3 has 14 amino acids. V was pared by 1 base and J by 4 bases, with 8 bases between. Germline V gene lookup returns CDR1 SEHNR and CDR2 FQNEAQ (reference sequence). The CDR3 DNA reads TGTGCCAGCAGCTTAGGGGGGAAGAATCAGCCCCAGCATTTT. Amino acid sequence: CASSLGGKNQPQHF. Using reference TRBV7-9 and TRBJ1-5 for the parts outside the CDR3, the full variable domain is DTGVSQNPRHKITKRGQNVTFRCDPISEHNRLYWYRQTLGQGPEFLTYFQNEAQLEKSRLLSDRFSAERPKGSFSTLEIQRTEQGDSAMYLCASSLGGKNQPQHFGDGTRLSIL.

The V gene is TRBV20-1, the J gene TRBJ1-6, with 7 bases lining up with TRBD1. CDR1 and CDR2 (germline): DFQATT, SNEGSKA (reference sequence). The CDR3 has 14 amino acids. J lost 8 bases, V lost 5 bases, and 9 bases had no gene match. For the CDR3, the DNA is TGCAGTGCTCCCCGGGACAGAATCGATTCACCCCTCCACTTT. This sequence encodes CSAPRDRIDSPLHF.

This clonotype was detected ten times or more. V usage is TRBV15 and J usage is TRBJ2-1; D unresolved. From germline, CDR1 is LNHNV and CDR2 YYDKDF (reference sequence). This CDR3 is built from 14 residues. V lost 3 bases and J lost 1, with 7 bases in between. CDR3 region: CATSRPTSYNEQFF. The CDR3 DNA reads TGTGCCACCAGCAGGCCCACTTCCTACAATGAGCAGTTCTTC. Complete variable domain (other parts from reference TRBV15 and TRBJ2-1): DAMVIQNPRYQVTQFGKPVTLSCSQTLNHNVMYWYQQKSSQAPKLLFHYYDKDFNNEADTPDNFQSRRPNTSFCFLDIRSPGLGDTAMYLCATSRPTSYNEQFFGPGTRLTVL.

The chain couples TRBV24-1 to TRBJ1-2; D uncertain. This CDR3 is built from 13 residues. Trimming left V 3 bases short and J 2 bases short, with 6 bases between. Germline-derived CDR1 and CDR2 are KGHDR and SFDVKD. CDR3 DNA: TGTGCCACCAGTGATGGAGGGAACTATGGCTACACCTTC. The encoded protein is CATSDGGNYGYTF.

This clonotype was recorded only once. The CDR3 DNA reads TGCGCCAGCAGCCAAGTGCCTGGGGGGGCCTCCTATAATTCACCCCTCCACTTT. It codes for CASSQVPGGASYNSPLHF. This chain uses TRBV4-1 with TRBJ1-6, with D possibly being TRBD1 (6 bases). The germline CDR1 and CDR2 sequences are MGHRA and YSYEKL. There are 18 residues in the CDR3. V was pared by 1 base and J by 0 bases, with 13 bases between.

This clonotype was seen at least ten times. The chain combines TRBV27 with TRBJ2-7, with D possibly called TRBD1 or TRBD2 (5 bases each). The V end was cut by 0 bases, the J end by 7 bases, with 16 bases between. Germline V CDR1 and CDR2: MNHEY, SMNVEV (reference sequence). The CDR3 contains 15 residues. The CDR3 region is CASSLSESGAGEQYF. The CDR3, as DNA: TGTGCCAGCAGTTTATCGGAGTCCGGGGCTGGGGAGCAGTACTTC.

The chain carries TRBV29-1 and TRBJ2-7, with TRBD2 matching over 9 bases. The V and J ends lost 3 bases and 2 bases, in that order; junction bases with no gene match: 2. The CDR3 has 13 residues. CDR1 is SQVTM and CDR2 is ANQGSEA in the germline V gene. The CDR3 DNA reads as TGCAGCGTTGAGCTAGCGGGGACCTACGAGCAGTACTTC. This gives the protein CSVELAGTYEQYF.

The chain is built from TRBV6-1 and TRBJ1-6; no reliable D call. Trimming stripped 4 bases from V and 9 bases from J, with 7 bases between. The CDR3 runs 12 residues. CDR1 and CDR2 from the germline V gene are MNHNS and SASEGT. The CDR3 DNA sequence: TGTGCCAGCAGTGGCAGAGGTTCACCCCTCCACTTT. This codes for CASSGRGSPLHF.

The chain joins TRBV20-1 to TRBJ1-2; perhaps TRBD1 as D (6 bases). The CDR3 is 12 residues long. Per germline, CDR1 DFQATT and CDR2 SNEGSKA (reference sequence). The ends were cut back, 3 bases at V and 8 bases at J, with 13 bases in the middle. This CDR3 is CSASDQGNGYTF. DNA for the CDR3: TGCAGTGCTAGCGACCAGGGGAACGGCTACACCTTC.

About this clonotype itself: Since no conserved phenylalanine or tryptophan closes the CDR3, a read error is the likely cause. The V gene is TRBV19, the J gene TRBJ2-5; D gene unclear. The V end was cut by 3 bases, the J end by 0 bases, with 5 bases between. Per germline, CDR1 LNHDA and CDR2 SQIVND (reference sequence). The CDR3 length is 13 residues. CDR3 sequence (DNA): TGTGCCAGTAGTATGATACACCAAGAGACCCAGTACTCC. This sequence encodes CASSMIHQETQYS.

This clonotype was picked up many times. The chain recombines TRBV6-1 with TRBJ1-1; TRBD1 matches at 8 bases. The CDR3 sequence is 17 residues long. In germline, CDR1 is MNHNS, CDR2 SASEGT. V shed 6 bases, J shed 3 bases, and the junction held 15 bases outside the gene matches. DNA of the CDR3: TGTGCCAGCAGACCCAGGGGGCCGGGAGCATATGACACTGAAGCTTTCTTT. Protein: CASRPRGPGAYDTEAFF.

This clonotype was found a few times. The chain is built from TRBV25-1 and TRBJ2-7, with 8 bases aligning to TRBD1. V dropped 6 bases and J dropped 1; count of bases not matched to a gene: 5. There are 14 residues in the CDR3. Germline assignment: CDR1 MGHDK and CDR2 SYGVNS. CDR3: CASRDREISYEQYF. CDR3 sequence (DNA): TGTGCCAGCAGGGACAGGGAGATATCCTACGAGCAGTACTTC.

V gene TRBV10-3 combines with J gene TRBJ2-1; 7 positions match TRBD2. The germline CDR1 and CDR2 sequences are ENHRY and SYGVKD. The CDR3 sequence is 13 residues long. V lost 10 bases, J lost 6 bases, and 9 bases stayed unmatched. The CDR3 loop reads CATVRDYGNEQFF. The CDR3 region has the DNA TGTGCCACCGTCCGGGACTACGGCAATGAGCAGTTCTTC.

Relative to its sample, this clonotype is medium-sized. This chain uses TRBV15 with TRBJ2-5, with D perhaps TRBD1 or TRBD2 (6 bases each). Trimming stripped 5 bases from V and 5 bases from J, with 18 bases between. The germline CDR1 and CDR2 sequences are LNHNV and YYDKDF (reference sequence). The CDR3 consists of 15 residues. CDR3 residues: CATSSRRGSSETQYF. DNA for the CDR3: TGTGCCACCAGCTCGCGGAGGGGGTCGTCGGAGACCCAGTACTTC.

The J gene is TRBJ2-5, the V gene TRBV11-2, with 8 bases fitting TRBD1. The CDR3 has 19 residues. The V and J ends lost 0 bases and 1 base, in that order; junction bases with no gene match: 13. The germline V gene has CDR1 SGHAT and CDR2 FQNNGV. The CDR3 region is CASSLEPPLGTGIQETQYF. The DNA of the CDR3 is TGTGCCAGCAGCTTAGAGCCTCCCCTAGGGACAGGTATCCAAGAGACCCAGTACTTC.

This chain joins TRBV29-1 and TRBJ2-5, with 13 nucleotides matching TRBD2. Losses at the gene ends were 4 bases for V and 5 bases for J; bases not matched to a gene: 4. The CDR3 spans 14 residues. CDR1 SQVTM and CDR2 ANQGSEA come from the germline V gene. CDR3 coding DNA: TGCAGCGTTGGGACTAGCGGGGGAAGGGAGACCCAGTACTTC. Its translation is CSVGTSGGRETQYF.

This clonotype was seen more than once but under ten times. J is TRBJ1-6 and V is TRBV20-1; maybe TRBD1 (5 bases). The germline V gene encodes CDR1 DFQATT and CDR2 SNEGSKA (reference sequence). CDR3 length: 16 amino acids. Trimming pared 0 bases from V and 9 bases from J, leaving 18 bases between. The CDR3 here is CSARDLGEGEGSPLHF. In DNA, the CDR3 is TGCAGTGCTAGAGATCTGGGTGAAGGGGAAGGTTCACCCCTCCACTTT.

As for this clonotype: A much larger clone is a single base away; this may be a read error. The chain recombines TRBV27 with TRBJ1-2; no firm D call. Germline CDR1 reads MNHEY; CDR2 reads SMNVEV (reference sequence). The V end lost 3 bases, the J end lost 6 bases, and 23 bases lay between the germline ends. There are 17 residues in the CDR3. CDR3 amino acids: CASSLVSSVGLKDGYTF. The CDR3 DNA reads TGTGCCAGCAGTTTGGTCTCGTCGGTCGGGCTTAAGGATGGCTACACCTTC.

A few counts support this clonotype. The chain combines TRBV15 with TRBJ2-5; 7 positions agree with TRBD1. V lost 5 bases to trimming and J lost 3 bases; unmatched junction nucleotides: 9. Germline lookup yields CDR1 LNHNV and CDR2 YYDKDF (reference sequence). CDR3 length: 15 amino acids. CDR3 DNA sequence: TGTGCCACCAGCGGCCGGGACAGCAAAAAAGAGACCCAGTACTTC. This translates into CATSGRDSKKETQYF.

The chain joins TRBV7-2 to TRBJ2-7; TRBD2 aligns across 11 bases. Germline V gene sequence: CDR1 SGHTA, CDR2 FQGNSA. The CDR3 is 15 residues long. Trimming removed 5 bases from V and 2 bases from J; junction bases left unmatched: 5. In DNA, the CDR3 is TGTGCCAGCAGCCCCATAGCGGGGGGGCCCTACGAGCAGTACTTC. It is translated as CASSPIAGGPYEQYF.

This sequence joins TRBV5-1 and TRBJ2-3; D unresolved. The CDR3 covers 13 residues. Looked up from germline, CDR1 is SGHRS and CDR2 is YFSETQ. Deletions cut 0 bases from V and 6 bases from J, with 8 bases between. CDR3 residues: CASSLVPPDTQYF. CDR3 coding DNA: TGCGCCAGCAGCTTGGTACCGCCGGATACGCAGTATTTT.

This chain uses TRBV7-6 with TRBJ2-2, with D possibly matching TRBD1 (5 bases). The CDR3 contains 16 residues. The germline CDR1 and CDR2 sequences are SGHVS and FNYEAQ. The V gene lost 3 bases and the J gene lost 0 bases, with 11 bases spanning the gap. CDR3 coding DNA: TGTGCCAGCAGCTTTGCGGACACTACGAACACCGGGGAGCTGTTTTTT. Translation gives CASSFADTTNTGELFF.

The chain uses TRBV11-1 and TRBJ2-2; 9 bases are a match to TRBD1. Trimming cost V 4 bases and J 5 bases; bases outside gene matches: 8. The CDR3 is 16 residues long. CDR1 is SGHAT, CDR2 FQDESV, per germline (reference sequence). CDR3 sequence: CASSSTGGAGTGELFF. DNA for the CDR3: TGTGCCAGCAGCTCTACAGGGGGCGCAGGGACCGGGGAGCTGTTTTTT.

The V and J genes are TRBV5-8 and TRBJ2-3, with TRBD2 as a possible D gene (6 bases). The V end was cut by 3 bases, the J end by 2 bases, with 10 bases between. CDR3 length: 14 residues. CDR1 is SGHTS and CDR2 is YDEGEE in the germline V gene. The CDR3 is CASSSRESTDTQYF. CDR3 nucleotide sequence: TGTGCCAGCAGCTCGCGGGAATCCACAGATACGCAGTATTTT.